This TCR beta chain derives from a study of cytomegalovirus exposure and HLA in healthy donors. Study in general: Previous work identified roughly 120 million unique TCR beta sequences from around 200 million T cells.

V was shortened by 1 base and J by 2 bases, with 9 bases between the two germline ends. Per the germline V gene, CDR1 is LGHNA and CDR2 is YSLEER. The CDR3 length is 15 residues. Points from the study as a whole: Cytomegalovirus-associated TCR beta chains were listed, numbering under 200. Specificity of three CMV-associated chains for CMV antigens was verified in vitro.

Remarks on this clone: Its matching antigen is unknown.

13 Jbeta primers and 60 Vbeta primers were used for the PCR. Libraries were prepared by immunoSEQ multiplex PCR; TCRdb keeps only in-frame clonotypes and omits some of them. Of 140,000 to 150,000 clones in the sample, 75% to 90% were seen once. This sequence joins TRBV4-3 and TRBJ1-5; no clear D. Sequenced input: PBMCs. The sequence was obtained from a man aged 35 to 55 in good health and CMV-seronegative. The CDR3 nucleotides read TGCGCCAGCAGCCAAGGTATGGGAGGCAATCAGCCCCAGCATTTT. The encoded protein is CASSQGMGGNQPQHF.